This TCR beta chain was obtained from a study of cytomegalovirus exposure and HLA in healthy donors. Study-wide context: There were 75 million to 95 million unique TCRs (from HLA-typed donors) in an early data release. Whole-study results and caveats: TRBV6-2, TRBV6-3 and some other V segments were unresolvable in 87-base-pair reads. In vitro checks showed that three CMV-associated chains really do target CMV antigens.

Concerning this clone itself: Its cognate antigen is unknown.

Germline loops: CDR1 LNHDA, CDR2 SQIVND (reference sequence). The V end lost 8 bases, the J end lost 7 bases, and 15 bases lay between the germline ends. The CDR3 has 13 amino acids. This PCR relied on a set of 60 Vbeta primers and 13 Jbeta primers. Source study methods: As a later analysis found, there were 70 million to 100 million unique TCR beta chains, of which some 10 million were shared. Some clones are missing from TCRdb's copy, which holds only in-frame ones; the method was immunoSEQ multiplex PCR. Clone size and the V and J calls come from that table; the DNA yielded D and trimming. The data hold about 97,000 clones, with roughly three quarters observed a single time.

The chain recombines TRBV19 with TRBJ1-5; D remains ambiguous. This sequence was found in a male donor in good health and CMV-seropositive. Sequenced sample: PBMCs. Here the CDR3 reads CASDLAGGQPQHF. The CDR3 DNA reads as TGTGCCAGTGACTTGGCGGGCGGGCAGCCCCAGCATTTT.